This TCR beta chain was sequenced for a study of T-cell memory formation after mild COVID-19. Study-level background: TCR clusters showed largely donor specificity.

This clonotype was found a few times. Via MiXCR, TCRdb re-called the 5' RACE reads, giving one row per CDR3 protein. The sample includes about 320,000 distinct CDR3 sequences, roughly an eighth of them seen just once. Germline V lookup: CDR1 LGHNA, CDR2 YSLEER. Deletions cut 4 bases from V and 0 bases from J, with 16 bases between. The CDR3 consists of 17 residues. The receptor comes from a man in his late teens or twenties who had mild COVID-19 (a few samples of this study predate the infection). Cell type and time point are not known. V gene TRBV4-3 combines with J gene TRBJ2-1; D gene ambiguous. Sequencing used PBMCs or a T cell subset sorted from them (not recorded which). CDR3 in amino acids: CASSPSPAHSSYNEQFF. CDR3 in DNA: TGCGCCAGCAGCCCCTCCCCCGCCCACAGCTCCTACAATGAGCAGTTCTTC.